The entry below gives a single T cell receptor beta chain sequence along with its context. The data derive from a study of OX40 agonist ivuxolimab in advanced cancers. Sampled blood was obtained at baseline, cycle 4 day 1, and cycle 7 day 1. The protocol was immunoSEQ multiplex PCR, while the TCRdb copy is restricted to in-frame clones and leaves out a portion. Counted here are around 39,000 clones, about 81% occurring once; the ten biggest clones make up roughly 20%. From germline, CDR1 is SQVTM and CDR2 ANQGSEA. Unmatched junction bases numbered 10, after V lost 7 bases and J lost 5 bases. CDR3 size: 14 residues.

The sample was CD4+ or CD8+ T cells sorted from blood, taken in a trial of the OX40 agonist ivuxolimab. This receptor was taken from an adult with an advanced solid tumor such as melanoma, head and neck, liver or kidney cancer. The chain carries TRBV29-1 and TRBJ2-1; 8 nucleotides line up with TRBD1. This CDR3 is CSAVTGVGHNEQFF. The CDR3 DNA reads as TGCAGCGCTGTGACAGGGGTTGGCCACAATGAGCAGTTCTTC.